This TCR beta chain derives from a study of T cell repertoires in cytomegalovirus infection (dated by TCRdb to about 2019). About the study as a whole: Recently identified HLA-C-restricted CMV epitopes, whose presentation resists viral immunomodulation, were targeted by peptide stimulations together with well-studied HLA-B-restricted epitopes. Because public TCR beta signatures pointed to carriage of CMV infection together with the matching HLA type, the HLA type of each donor mattered for the analysis.

This clonotype occurred a few times. The target of this receptor is not known. No clone much larger than this one lies a single base away; base qualities are absent. Sequencing was carried out with an Illumina HiSeq 1500. TCRdb reanalyzed the raw reads on its own, using fastp at Q25 for trimming and MiXCR for clone calling, and kept in-frame beta chains. One record per CDR3 amino acid sequence lists the most common genes and DNA. Within this sample are about 500,000 distinct CDR3 sequences, with roughly a third of them counted one time only. Together, the top ten hold roughly a sixth of the sample. From cysteine to phenylalanine, the CDR3 is 14 amino acids long. The sequence is cut down to CDR3 DNA, 42 bases in frame from base 1. V is shortened by 4 bases, J by 1 base, and the region joining them spans 8 bases. CDR1 and CDR2, looked up from the germline V gene (reference sequence), are SGHNT and YYREEE.

The treatment or condition label of this sample denotes: in vitro stimulation with specific CMV peptide epitopes to enrich CMV-specific T cells. Results and caveats for the whole study, not just this receptor: The ex vivo response was dominated by HLA-C-restricted CMV-specific TCR beta clonotypes, which also provided the single most frequent clonotype in two of eight donors. In both this cohort and an independent cohort of 352 donors, the cumulative frequency of public TCR beta family members distinguished carriers of CMV infection plus the relevant HLA type.

This TCR came from a human donor in good health (CMV status not recorded). Some clones in this sample may be carry-over from other donors' samples. Sequencing was performed on cultured PBMCs, taken from culture after CMV antigen stimulation. The rearranged segments are TRBV5-4 and TRBJ2-2, with an unclear D gene assignment. For the CDR3, the sequence is CASSRIQNTGELFF. The nucleotides are TGTGCCAGCAGCCGTATCCAGAACACCGGGGAGCTGTTTTTT. Where the CDR3 stops, the reference TRBV5-4 and TRBJ2-2 genes take over; the full variable domain is ETGVTQSPTHLIKTRGQQVTLRCSSQSGHNTVSWYQQALGQGPQFIFQYYREEENGRGNFPPRFSGLQFPNYSSELNVNALELDDSALYLCASSRIQNTGELFFGEGSRLTVL.